This T cell receptor beta chain comes out of a study of cytomegalovirus exposure and HLA in healthy donors. Whole-study results and caveats: Most TCR sequences were uncommon, yet certain public TCRs appeared in many donors. Later analysis identified 17,000 or so TCR beta sequences associated with HLA alleles, using a false discovery rate threshold of 0.05.

CDR1 LGHNA and CDR2 YNFKEQ come from the germline V gene. This CDR3 contains 15 residues. V dropped 0 bases and J dropped 2 bases, with 11 bases sitting between them. The sample holds many counts of this clone. Its specificity is not known. The same CDR3 is also encoded by other DNA sequences in this sample. The study ran its PCR with 60 Vbeta and 13 Jbeta primers. Clones were read by immunoSEQ multiplex PCR, and TCRdb kept only the in-frame ones, dropping some. The data hold around 140,000 clones, with roughly 80% observed a single time. The sequence came from a man aged 40-50 years in good health and CMV-seronegative. The chain combines TRBV4-2 with TRBJ2-7; D gene ambiguous. The sample consisted of PBMCs. The CDR3 loop reads CASSQDWPTTYEQYF. CDR3 DNA sequence: TGTGCCAGCAGCCAAGATTGGCCAACAACCTACGAGCAGTACTTC.